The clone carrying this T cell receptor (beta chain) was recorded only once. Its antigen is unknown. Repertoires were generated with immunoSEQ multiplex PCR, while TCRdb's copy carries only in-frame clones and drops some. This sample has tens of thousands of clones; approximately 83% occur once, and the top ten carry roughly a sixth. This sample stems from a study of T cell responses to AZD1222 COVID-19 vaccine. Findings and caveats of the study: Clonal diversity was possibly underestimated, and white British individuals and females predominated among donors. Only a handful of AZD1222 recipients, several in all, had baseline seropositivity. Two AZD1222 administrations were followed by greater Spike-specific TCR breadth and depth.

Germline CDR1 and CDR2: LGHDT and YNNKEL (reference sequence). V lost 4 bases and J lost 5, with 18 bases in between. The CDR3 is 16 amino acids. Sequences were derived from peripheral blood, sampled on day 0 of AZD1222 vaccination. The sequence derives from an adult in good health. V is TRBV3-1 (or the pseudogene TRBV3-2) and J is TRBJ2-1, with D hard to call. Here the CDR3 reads CASSLVPPHSDNEQFF. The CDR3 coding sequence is TGTGCCAGCAGCCTAGTACCTCCCCATTCCGACAATGAGCAGTTCTTC.